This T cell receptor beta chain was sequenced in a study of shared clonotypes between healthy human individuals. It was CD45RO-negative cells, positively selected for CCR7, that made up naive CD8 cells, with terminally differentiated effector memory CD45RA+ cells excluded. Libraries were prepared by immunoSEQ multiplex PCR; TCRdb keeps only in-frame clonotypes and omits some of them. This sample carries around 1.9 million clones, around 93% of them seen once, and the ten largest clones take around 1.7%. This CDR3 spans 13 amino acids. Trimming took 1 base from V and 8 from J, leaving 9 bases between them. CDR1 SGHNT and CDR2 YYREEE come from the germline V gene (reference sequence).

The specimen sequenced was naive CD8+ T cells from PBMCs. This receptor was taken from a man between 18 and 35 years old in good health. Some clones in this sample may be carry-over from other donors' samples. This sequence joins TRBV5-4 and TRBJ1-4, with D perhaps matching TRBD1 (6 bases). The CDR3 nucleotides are TGTGCCAGCAGCTTGTACAGGGACGAAAAACTGTTTTTT. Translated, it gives CASSLYRDEKLFF.